The clone carrying this T cell receptor beta chain was detected ten times or more. Its antigen is not identified. This record belongs to a study of T-cell reconstitution after alpha-beta-depleted transplantation in children. Study-wide results and caveats: T-cell numbers and diversity one year post-transplant derived largely from freshly generated T cells. After transplant, at about two months, alpha-beta T cells were reportedly derived from several hundred expanded graft clones.

Construction of the TCRbeta library involved unique molecular identifiers. TCRdb passed the PCR reads through MiXCR, listing each CDR3 protein once. The table includes nearly 20,000 distinct CDR3 sequences, 10% to 15% detected once. J gave up 6 bases and V 6 bases, and 16 bases lay outside the gene matches. This CDR3 spans 16 amino acids. Per the germline V gene, CDR1 is DFQATT and CDR2 is SNEGSKA (reference sequence). This clonotype was obtained from a female patient aged 2-10 years who had a stem cell transplant for congenital amegakaryocytic thrombocytopenia, so the T cells may come from the graft donor. The rearrangement uses TRBV20-1 and TRBJ2-1, with TRBD2 matching over 8 bases. The starting material was PBMCs, mostly from graft donor cells, obtained 60 days after TCRalphabeta/CD19-depleted stem cell transplant. The CDR3 sequence is CSAQAGEKRRGNEQFF. The CDR3 DNA follows: TGCAGTGCCCAAGCGGGAGAGAAGAGAAGGGGCAATGAGCAGTTCTTC.